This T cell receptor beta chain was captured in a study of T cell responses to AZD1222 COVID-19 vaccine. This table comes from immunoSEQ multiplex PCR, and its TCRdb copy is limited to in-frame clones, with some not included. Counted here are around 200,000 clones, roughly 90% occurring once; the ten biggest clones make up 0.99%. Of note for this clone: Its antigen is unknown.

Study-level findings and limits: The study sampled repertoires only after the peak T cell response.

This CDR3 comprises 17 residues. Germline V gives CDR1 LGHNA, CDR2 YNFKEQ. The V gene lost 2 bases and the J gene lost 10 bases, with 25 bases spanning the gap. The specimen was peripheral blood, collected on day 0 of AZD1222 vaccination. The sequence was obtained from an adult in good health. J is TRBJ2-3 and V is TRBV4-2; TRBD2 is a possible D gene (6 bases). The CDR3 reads CASSQRGGLTGEMAQYF. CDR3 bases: TGTGCCAGCAGCCAACGCGGTGGGCTAACGGGAGAAATGGCGCAGTATTTT.